The T cell receptor (beta chain) under discussion was sequenced for a study of human versus mouse CDR3 diversity and MHC coevolution. The length of the CDR3 is 15 residues. Germline assignment: CDR1 KGHSH and CDR2 LQKENI. V gave up 3 bases and J gave up 7 bases; unmatched junction bases: 5. The count of this clone is one. No antigen is known for it. The table came from immunoSEQ multiplex PCR; TCRdb's copy has only in-frame clones and leaves some out. Among about 60,000 clones, roughly 94% were seen once, and the ten largest hold under 20%. Study conclusions and caveats: Human T cells underwent selection on about six different MHC II alleles.

This clonotype was sampled from a person aged 55-75 years in good health. The sequencing input was naive CD4+ T cells from blood. Subset in this sample: CD45RO-negative CD62L-positive naive CD4 T cells. The chain has TRBV18 and TRBJ2-1, with 11 bases identical to TRBD2. CDR3 nucleotide sequence: TGTGCCAGCTCACCTGGGATAGCGGGAGGGAATGAGCAGTTCTTC. Translating gives CASSPGIAGGNEQFF.